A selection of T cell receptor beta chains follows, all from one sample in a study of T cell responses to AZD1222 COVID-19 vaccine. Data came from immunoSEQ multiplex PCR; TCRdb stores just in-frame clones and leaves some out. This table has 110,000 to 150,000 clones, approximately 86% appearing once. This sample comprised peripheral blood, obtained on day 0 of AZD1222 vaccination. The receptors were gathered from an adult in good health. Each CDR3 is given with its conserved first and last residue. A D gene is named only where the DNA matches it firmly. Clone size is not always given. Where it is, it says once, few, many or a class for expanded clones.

CASRIDRSSYNEQFF TGTGCCAGTAGGATCGACAGGAGCTCCTACAATGAGCAGTTCTTC TRBJ2-1 NA NA TRBV19
CASSLGQVYEQYF TGCGCCAGCAGCTTGGGGCAGGTCTACGAGCAGTACTTC TRBJ2-7 NA NA TRBV5-1
CASSLYQGPNQPQHF TGTGCCAGCAGTTTATACCAGGGTCCCAATCAGCCCCAGCATTTT TRBJ1-5 NA NA TRBV27
CASSYRRAPEAFF TGTGCCAGCAGTTACAGACGGGCCCCTGAAGCTTTCTTT TRBJ1-1 NA NA TRBV6-5
CASSLEGNTEAFF TGCGCCAGCAGCTTGGAAGGGAACACTGAAGCTTTCTTT TRBJ1-1 NA NA TRBV5-1
CASSVGGMNTEAFF TGTGCCAGCAGCGTGGGGGGGATGAACACTGAAGCTTTCTTT TRBJ1-1 NA NA TRBV7-8
CASSFGGGEQYF TGTGCCAGCAGCTTCGGAGGGGGCGAGCAGTACTTC TRBJ2-7 NA once TRBV7-2
CASSSDRFNQPQHF TGTGCCAGCAGCTCTGACAGGTTCAATCAGCCCCAGCATTTT TRBJ1-5 NA NA TRBV6-6
CASSERAGGSEQYF TGTGCCAGCAGCGAGAGGGCGGGAGGGTCCGAGCAGTACTTC TRBJ2-7 TRBD2 NA TRBV5-4
CASSPGSGDEKLFF TGTGCCAGCAGCCCAGGGTCGGGGGATGAAAAACTGTTTTTT TRBJ1-4 NA once TRBV9
CASTRGGSYEQYF TGTGCCAGCACTAGAGGAGGTTCCTACGAGCAGTACTTC TRBJ2-7 NA once TRBV6-5
CASSQDWGSTDTQYF TGTGCCAGCAGCCAAGATTGGGGGAGCACAGATACGCAGTATTTT TRBJ2-3 NA NA TRBV4-2
CASVDPPFYEQYF TGTGCCAGCGTCGACCCACCCTTTTACGAGCAGTACTTC TRBJ2-7 NA NA TRBV7-9
CASSLTSGQFGGQGNGYTF TGTGCCAGCAGCCTTACTTCGGGGCAATTCGGGGGACAGGGTAATGGCTACACCTTC TRBJ1-2 TRBD1 NA TRBV7-2
CACLPEDGMDGYTF TGTGCCTGTTTGCCAGAGGACGGTATGGATGGCTACACCTTC TRBJ1-2 NA NA TRBV30
CASSPWTGPGTGELFF TGCGCCAGCAGCCCCTGGACAGGACCTGGAACCGGGGAGCTGTTTTTT TRBJ2-2 TRBD1 once TRBV5-1
CASSPALGDGQNGYTF TGTGCCAGCAGCCCCGCCCTTGGGGACGGGCAGAATGGCTACACCTTC TRBJ1-2 NA once TRBV5-4
CASSSGLAGVNEQFF TGTGCCAGCAGTTCGGGACTAGCGGGAGTTAATGAGCAGTTCTTC TRBJ2-1 TRBD2 NA TRBV6-5
CASSTRGGSIEQYF TGTGCCAGCAGCACCCGTGGGGGCTCTATAGAGCAGTACTTC TRBJ2-7 NA NA TRBV11-1
CASSQSTNTEAFF TGTGCCAGCAGCCAATCTACAAACACTGAAGCTTTCTTT TRBJ1-1 NA once TRBV16
CATTGALYYNEQFF TGTGCCACGACGGGAGCCCTTTACTACAATGAGCAGTTCTTC TRBJ2-1 NA NA TRBV19
CASSQQKRERIVEQFF TGTGCCAGCAGCCAACAAAAGCGGGAGAGGATAGTTGAGCAGTTCTTC TRBJ2-1 TRBD2 once TRBV5-6
CASSHATSGRVDTQYF TGTGCCAGCAGCCACGCGACTAGCGGGAGGGTAGATACGCAGTATTTT TRBJ2-3 TRBD2 NA TRBV4-2
CASSSRTGDYTEAFF TGTGCCAGCAGCTCGAGGACAGGGGATTACACTGAAGCTTTCTTT TRBJ1-1 TRBD1 NA TRBV9
CASSPSSRPREQFF TGTGCCAGCAGCCCAAGCAGCAGGCCTAGGGAGCAGTTCTTC TRBJ2-1 NA NA TRBV7-9
CATADFYSNQPQHF TGTGCCACCGCGGACTTTTATAGCAATCAGCCCCAGCATTTT TRBJ1-5 NA NA TRBV27
CASSETGRRSYLNF TGTGCCAGCAGTGAAACGGGCAGAAGGTCGTACCTTAACTTT TRBJ1-1 NA NA TRBV6-1
CASSVRVQPQHF TGTGCCAGCTCCGTCAGGGTTCAGCCCCAGCATTTT TRBJ1-5 NA NA TRBV28
CAWSESVSTEAFF TGTGCCTGGAGCGAGAGTGTATCCACTGAAGCTTTCTTT TRBJ1-1 NA NA TRBV30
CASRHLRTGRIGELFF TGTGCCAGCAGACACTTACGGACAGGCAGAATCGGGGAGCTGTTTTTT TRBJ2-2 TRBD1 NA TRBV7-7
CASTLTGLAGALYEQYF TGTGCCAGCACCCTGACGGGACTAGCGGGAGCTTTGTACGAGCAGTACTTC TRBJ2-7 TRBD2 NA TRBV7-2
CATKWGEPQHF TGTGCCACCAAATGGGGGGAGCCCCAGCATTTT TRBJ1-5 NA NA TRBV24-1
CASSFFLDRGEAFF TGTGCCAGCAGTTTTTTTTTGGACAGGGGGGAAGCTTTCTTT TRBJ1-1 TRBD1 NA TRBV28
CASSQVGGTGEQYF TGCGCCAGCAGCCAAGTTGGGGGAACGGGCGAGCAGTACTTC TRBJ2-7 NA once TRBV4-3
CAWFTGWTEAFF TGTGCCTGGTTTACAGGCTGGACTGAAGCTTTCTTT TRBJ1-1 NA NA TRBV30
CASIGSNYGYTF TGTGCCAGTATTGGGTCAAACTATGGCTACACCTTC TRBJ1-2 NA NA TRBV19
CAISESQANTGELFF TGTGCCATCAGTGAGTCGCAAGCGAACACCGGGGAGCTGTTTTTT TRBJ2-2 NA NA TRBV10-3
CASSVERDRVGYTF TGTGCCAGCAGCGTAGAGCGGGACAGGGTTGGCTACACCTTC TRBJ1-2 TRBD1 NA TRBV9
CASSLGRANYGYTF TGTGCCAGCTCACTCGGACGAGCTAACTATGGCTACACCTTC TRBJ1-2 NA NA TRBV18
CASSGLSYEQYF TGTGCCAGCAGCGGACTTTCCTACGAGCAGTACTTC TRBJ2-7 NA NA TRBV9
CASSLDFQREIDTQYF TGTGCCAGCAGCTTAGACTTCCAGCGGGAGATTGATACGCAGTATTTT TRBJ2-3 TRBD2 NA TRBV13
CASSPLWGGTYEQYF TGTGCCAGCAGCCCTCTTTGGGGGGGAACCTACGAGCAGTACTTC TRBJ2-7 TRBD2 NA TRBV7-9
CASSPGPSRVLSGEQYF TGTGCCAGCAGCCCCGGCCCCTCTCGGGTTCTGTCCGGCGAGCAGTACTTC TRBJ2-7 NA NA TRBV11-2
CASSWPSTYNEQFF TGTGCCAGCAGTTGGCCGAGTACCTACAATGAGCAGTTCTTC TRBJ2-1 NA NA TRBV6-2/TRBV6-3
CASSDPRYNEQFF TGCGCCAGCAGTGATCCCCGGTACAATGAGCAGTTCTTC TRBJ2-1 NA once TRBV10-1
CASRRIVVMNTEAFF TGTGCCAGCAGGAGAATCGTGGTAATGAACACTGAAGCTTTCTTT TRBJ1-1 NA NA TRBV6-5
CATSDGDEGEQFF TGTGCCACCAGTGACGGGGATGAAGGGGAGCAGTTCTTC TRBJ2-1 NA NA TRBV24-1
CASSLGRANYGYTF TGTGCCAGCAGTTTAGGGAGAGCTAACTATGGCTACACCTTC TRBJ1-2 NA once TRBV27
CASSFPPAGGPSSYEQYF TGTGCCAGCAGTTTTCCGCCGGCGGGAGGGCCCTCGTCCTACGAGCAGTACTTC TRBJ2-7 TRBD2 NA TRBV28
CSVERVTGNTIYF TGCAGCGTTGAAAGGGTTACTGGAAACACCATATATTTT TRBJ1-3 NA NA TRBV29-1
CASSLWAGTDSNQPQHF TGTGCCAGCAGTTTGTGGGCAGGGACAGATAGCAATCAGCCCCAGCATTTT TRBJ1-5 TRBD1 NA TRBV27
CASSLTGPNTEAFF TGTGCCAGCAGCTTAACTGGCCCGAACACTGAAGCTTTCTTT TRBJ1-1 NA NA TRBV13
CASSQPASGPDTQYF TGCGCCAGCAGCCAACCGGCTAGCGGGCCAGATACGCAGTATTTT TRBJ2-3 TRBD2 NA TRBV4-3
CATSSPPGLASLGEQFF TGTGCCACCAGCAGCCCACCGGGACTAGCGTCGTTGGGTGAGCAGTTCTTC TRBJ2-1 TRBD2 NA TRBV15
CASSFLGGISNYGYTF TGTGCCAGCAGTTTTTTAGGGGGAATAAGTAACTATGGCTACACCTTC TRBJ1-2 NA NA TRBV27